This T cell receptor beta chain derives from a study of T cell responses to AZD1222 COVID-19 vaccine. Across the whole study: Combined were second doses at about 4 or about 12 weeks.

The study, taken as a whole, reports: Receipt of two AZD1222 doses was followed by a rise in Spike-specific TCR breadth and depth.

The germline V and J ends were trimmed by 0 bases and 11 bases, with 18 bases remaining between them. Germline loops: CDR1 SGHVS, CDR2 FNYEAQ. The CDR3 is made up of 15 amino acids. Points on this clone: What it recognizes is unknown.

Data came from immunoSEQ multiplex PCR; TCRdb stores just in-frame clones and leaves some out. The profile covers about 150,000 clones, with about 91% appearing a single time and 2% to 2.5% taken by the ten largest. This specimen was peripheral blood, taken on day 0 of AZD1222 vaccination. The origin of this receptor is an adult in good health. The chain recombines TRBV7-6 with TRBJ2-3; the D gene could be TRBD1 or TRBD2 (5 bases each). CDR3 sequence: CASSLALGDQPRQYF. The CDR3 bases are TGTGCCAGCAGCTTAGCGCTAGGGGACCAACCAAGGCAGTATTTT.